These T cell receptor beta chains were read from a single sample in a study of shared clonotypes between healthy human individuals. Measured with immunoSEQ multiplex PCR; TCRdb has only the in-frame clones, and not every one. The table lists approximately 100,000 clones, less than 80% of them singletons. Sequenced sample: memory CD8+ T cells sorted from blood. Receptors originate from a woman younger than 45 in good health. The CDR3 runs from the conserved cysteine through the conserved F or W. The D gene is left open where the match is weak. Not all rows give a size; the values are once, few, many and, for expanded clones, a class.

v_gene: TRBV6-1
j_gene: TRBJ2-7
abundance: .
d_gene: TRBD1
CDR3aa: CASRDRTNNYEQYF
CDR3nt: TGTGCCAGCAGGGACAGGACGAACAACTACGAGCAGTACTTC

v_gene: TRBV18
j_gene: TRBJ1-5
abundance: .
d_gene: .
CDR3aa: CASSPSSGIRTRPQHF
CDR3nt: TGTGCCAGCTCACCGTCGTCAGGGATACGAACCCGGCCCCAGCATTTT

v_gene: TRBV25-1
j_gene: TRBJ2-7
abundance: few
d_gene: .
CDR3aa: CASSEQGRYEQYF
CDR3nt: TGTGCCAGCAGTGAGCAAGGGCGCTACGAGCAGTACTTC

v_gene: TRBV5-4
j_gene: TRBJ2-5
abundance: .
d_gene: TRBD2
CDR3aa: CASSVPGGGETQYF
CDR3nt: TGTGCCAGCAGCGTCCCGGGGGGAGGAGAGACCCAGTACTTC

v_gene: TRBV7-6
j_gene: TRBJ1-2
abundance: .
d_gene: TRBD1
CDR3aa: CASSVGTGYGYTF
CDR3nt: TGTGCCAGCAGCGTCGGGACAGGGTATGGCTACACCTTC

v_gene: TRBV19
j_gene: TRBJ2-7
abundance: .
d_gene: .
CDR3aa: CASSTSGAYEQYF
CDR3nt: TGTGCCAGTAGTACCTCAGGGGCCTACGAGCAGTACTTC

v_gene: TRBV29-1
j_gene: TRBJ2-3
abundance: once
d_gene: .
CDR3aa: CSVEDLLGRRDTQYF
CDR3nt: TGCAGCGTTGAAGATCTTCTCGGCCGCAGGGATACGCAGTATTTT

v_gene: TRBV6-1
j_gene: TRBJ2-7
abundance: .
d_gene: TRBD2
CDR3aa: CASSEAIGLDKRYEQYF
CDR3nt: TGTGCCAGCAGTGAAGCAATAGGACTAGATAAACGATACGAGCAGTACTTC

v_gene: TRBV2
j_gene: TRBJ2-7
abundance: many
d_gene: .
CDR3aa: CASSPNPDYGSYEQYF
CDR3nt: TGTGCCAGCAGTCCAAATCCGGACTATGGCTCCTACGAGCAGTACTTC

v_gene: TRBV28
j_gene: TRBJ2-7
abundance: few
d_gene: .
CDR3aa: CASSLGGTGEQYF
CDR3nt: TGTGCCAGCAGTTTAGGGGGGACGGGCGAGCAGTACTTC

v_gene: TRBV7-9
j_gene: TRBJ2-3
abundance: .
d_gene: TRBD2
CDR3aa: CASSLVSGRFTDTQYF
CDR3nt: TGTGCCAGCAGCCTAGTTAGCGGGAGATTTACAGATACGCAGTATTTT

v_gene: TRBV7-9
j_gene: TRBJ2-1
abundance: .
d_gene: TRBD2
CDR3aa: CASSPPGTEYLAGYNEQFF
CDR3nt: TGTGCCAGCAGCCCCCCCGGGACAGAATACCTAGCGGGGTACAATGAGCAGTTCTTC

v_gene: TRBV27
j_gene: TRBJ2-1
abundance: few
d_gene: TRBD2
CDR3aa: CASSLTGTSDYNEQFF
CDR3nt: TGTGCCAGCAGTTTAACCGGGACTAGCGACTACAATGAGCAGTTCTTC

v_gene: TRBV5-1
j_gene: TRBJ2-5
abundance: .
d_gene: TRBD2
CDR3aa: CASSLAPTSGILQMTQYF
CDR3nt: TGCGCCAGCAGCTTGGCCCCGACTAGCGGGATCCTCCAGATGACCCAGTACTTC

v_gene: TRBV28
j_gene: TRBJ2-7
abundance: .
d_gene: TRBD1
CDR3aa: CASSLTGYTYEQYF
CDR3nt: TGTGCCAGCAGCCTGACAGGGTACACCTACGAGCAGTACTTC

v_gene: TRBV7-6
j_gene: TRBJ2-7
abundance: once
d_gene: .
CDR3aa: CASSLAGDEQYF
CDR3nt: TGTGCCAGCAGCTTAGCAGGCGACGAGCAGTACTTC

v_gene: TRBV13
j_gene: TRBJ1-5
abundance: .
d_gene: TRBD1
CDR3aa: CASSTGTGAQPQHF
CDR3nt: TGTGCCAGCAGCACCGGGACAGGGGCTCAGCCCCAGCATTTT

v_gene: TRBV28
j_gene: TRBJ1-1
abundance: .
d_gene: .
CDR3aa: CASSFVRSAITEAFF
CDR3nt: TGTGCCAGCAGTTTTGTCCGATCGGCGATTACTGAAGCTTTCTTT

v_gene: TRBV1
j_gene: TRBJ1-2
abundance: .
d_gene: .
CDR3aa: CTSSRLSRGGNYGYTF
CDR3nt: TGCACCAGCAGCCGACTTAGTCGGGGGGGAAACTATGGCTACACCTTC

v_gene: TRBV9
j_gene: TRBJ2-7
abundance: .
d_gene: TRBD2
CDR3aa: CASSGQDDVTSGKSYEQYF
CDR3nt: TGTGCCAGCAGCGGCCAGGACGATGTGACTAGCGGGAAATCCTACGAGCAGTACTTC

v_gene: TRBV19
j_gene: TRBJ1-2
abundance: few
d_gene: .
CDR3aa: CASTRSQTPSGLGYTF
CDR3nt: TGTGCCAGTACTCGATCTCAGACGCCCAGTGGGCTTGGCTACACCTTC

v_gene: TRBV7-2
j_gene: TRBJ2-7
abundance: .
d_gene: TRBD2
CDR3aa: CASSFLNGREVEQYF
CDR3nt: TGTGCCAGCAGCTTCCTAAACGGTCGGGAGGTCGAGCAGTACTTC

v_gene: TRBV29-1
j_gene: TRBJ2-1
abundance: .
d_gene: TRBD1
CDR3aa: CSVGTGASSYNEQFF
CDR3nt: TGCAGCGTAGGGACAGGGGCTAGCTCCTACAATGAGCAGTTCTTC

v_gene: TRBV14
j_gene: TRBJ2-1
abundance: few
d_gene: TRBD2
CDR3aa: CASSPREPRTSGKNEQFF
CDR3nt: TGTGCCAGCAGCCCGAGGGAGCCTCGGACTAGCGGGAAAAATGAGCAGTTCTTC

v_gene: TRBV15
j_gene: TRBJ1-4
abundance: .
d_gene: .
CDR3aa: CATLPGPRGEKLFF
CDR3nt: TGTGCCACCCTACCAGGGCCACGGGGGGAAAAACTGTTTTTT

v_gene: TRBV5-1
j_gene: TRBJ1-1
abundance: few
d_gene: .
CDR3aa: CASTGNTEAFF
CDR3nt: TGCGCCAGCACGGGAAACACTGAAGCTTTCTTT